The clone carrying this TCR beta chain was observed a handful of times. The source of the sample is a study of T-cell reconstitution after alpha-beta-depleted transplantation in children. Unique molecular identifiers were incorporated into the prepared TCRbeta library. TCRdb reprocessed the PCR reads with MiXCR, giving one entry per CDR3 protein. The sample contains about 690,000 distinct CDR3 sequences, 16% of which appear only once. CDR3 length: 13 residues. V lost 2 bases to trimming and J lost 6 bases, with 11 bases between them. Per germline, CDR1 SGHTA and CDR2 FQGNSA. The sample was PBMCs from the stem cell graft donor, taken from the stem cell graft. The receptor was derived from a human donor who donated a stem cell graft to a child with acute myeloid leukemia. The chain employs TRBV7-2 and TRBJ2-7; unclear D gene. The CDR3 reads CASSLTQWAEQYF. CDR3 DNA sequence: TGTGCCAGCAGCTTAACCCAGTGGGCCGAGCAGTACTTC.